This T cell receptor beta chain emerged from a study of Graves' ophthalmopathy and Graves' hyperthyroidism. This clonotype was detected a few times. Its matching antigen is unknown. The study's findings and limits: As the model predicted ophthalmopathy progression, it achieved a sensitivity of roughly 69% and a specificity of roughly 73%. A 13-signature model separated ophthalmopathy from stable hyperthyroidism, roughly 86% sensitivity, around 81% specificity. The blood repertoire also included most expanded thyroid clonotypes above 0.001 frequency.

The germline V and J ends were trimmed by 3 bases and 1 base, with 16 bases remaining between them. This CDR3 has 17 amino acids. Germline CDR1 reads MNHEY; CDR2 reads SVGEGT. CDR3 regions of TCR beta were amplified from RNA transcripts. The first round was an RT-PCR with HTBI primers, and the second round was a multiplex PCR. Via MiXCR, TCRdb re-called the multiplex PCR reads, giving one row per CDR3 protein. Of over a million distinct CDR3 sequences in the sample, around a third were seen once. Newly diagnosed, the hyperthyroidism patients had under 2 months' duration and were aged 18 to 65. The chain combines TRBV6-2 or TRBV6-3 with TRBJ1-5; D may be TRBD1 (5 bases). This clonotype was sampled from an adult man with Graves' hyperthyroidism. Sequenced: peripheral blood or thyroid tissue (not recorded which). CDR3 sequence (DNA): TGTGCCAGCAGTTATGGTCAGGGCTTTGCGAGCAATCAGCCCCAGCATTTT. Protein sequence: CASSYGQGFASNQPQHF.